The rows below give T cell receptor beta chains drawn from one sample of a study of cytomegalovirus exposure and HLA in healthy donors. Libraries were prepared by immunoSEQ multiplex PCR; TCRdb keeps only in-frame clonotypes and omits some of them. The sample contains some 120,000 clones, approximately 81% of which appear only once. The source material was PBMCs. These receptors were taken from a man aged 30 to 39 in good health and CMV-seropositive. CDR3s include the opening cysteine and the closing phenylalanine or tryptophan. Fields, in order: clone size, D gene, J gene, V gene, CDR3 protein, CDR3 DNA. D genes are given only for firm matches. Clone size, where shown, is once, few, many, or a class for clones that have expanded.

>-|-|TRBJ2-7|TRBV7-8
CASSLERVAEQYF
TGTGCCAGCAGCTTAGAGAGGGTAGCCGAGCAGTACTTC
>-|-|TRBJ2-3|TRBV7-9
CASSLRGATQYF
TGTGCCAGCAGCCTCCGGGGGGCCACGCAGTATTTT
>-|TRBD2|TRBJ2-7|TRBV9
CASSPQPLAGDTKNF
TGTGCCAGCAGCCCCCAGCCACTAGCGGGAGATACGAAAAACTTC
>-|TRBD1|TRBJ2-6|TRBV28
CASSSQGVISGANVLTF
TGTGCCAGCAGTTCCCAGGGGGTTATCTCTGGGGCCAACGTCCTGACTTTC
>-|TRBD1|TRBJ1-4|TRBV7-9
CASSTIQGASNEKLFF
TGTGCCAGCAGCACGATCCAGGGGGCGTCTAATGAAAAACTGTTTTTT
>once|-|TRBJ1-1|TRBV7-9
CSSSSSTGEAFF
TGTTCCAGCAGCTCCTCGACGGGTGAAGCTTTCTTT
>-|TRBD1|TRBJ2-7|TRBV14
CASSLDKTGAYYEQYF
TGTGCCAGCAGCCTTGATAAGACAGGGGCCTACTACGAGCAGTACTTC
>-|-|TRBJ2-7|TRBV5-1
CASSWMAGAPLEYF
TGCGCCAGCAGCTGGATGGCAGGGGCACCCCTGGAGTACTTC
>once|-|TRBJ2-2|TRBV19
CASSILGGGELFF
TGTGCCAGTAGTATACTAGGGGGCGGGGAGCTGTTTTTT
>-|-|TRBJ2-1|TRBV10-3
CAISMVWESNVEQFF
TGTGCCATCAGTATGGTATGGGAGTCCAATGTCGAGCAGTTCTTC
>-|TRBD1|TRBJ1-5|TRBV11-2
CASSIYTGTGYNQPQHF
TGTGCCAGCAGCATATACACCGGGACAGGGTACAATCAGCCCCAGCATTTT
>-|-|TRBJ2-7|TRBV2
CASSEFSGSRQYF
TGTGCCAGCAGTGAATTCTCAGGGTCGAGACAGTACTTC
>-|-|TRBJ1-5|TRBV29-1
CSVVQGSNQPQHF
TGCAGCGTTGTACAGGGCAGCAATCAGCCCCAGCATTTT
>-|-|TRBJ1-2|TRBV4-2
CASSQDLVGAGYGYTF
TGTGCCAGCAGCCAAGATTTGGTAGGGGCTGGCTATGGCTACACCTTC
>-|TRBD1|TRBJ1-6|TRBV4-3
CASSGDRGPNSPLHF
TGCGCCAGCAGTGGGGACAGGGGTCCCAATTCACCCCTCCACTTT
>-|-|TRBJ2-7|TRBV28
CASSFSLPYEQYF
TGTGCCAGCAGTTTCTCACTGCCCTACGAGCAGTACTTC
>-|-|TRBJ1-2|TRBV29-1
CSVVTDPNYGYTF
TGCAGCGTTGTGACAGACCCTAACTATGGCTACACCTTC
>-|TRBD2|TRBJ2-1|TRBV4-3
CASSQERSSGNEQFF
TGCGCCAGCAGCCAAGAACGGTCTAGCGGTAATGAGCAGTTCTTC
>-|TRBD2|TRBJ2-7|TRBV9
CASSVGSGRYEQYF
TGTGCCAGCAGCGTTGGTAGCGGGAGGTACGAGCAGTACTTC
>-|-|TRBJ2-1|TRBV2
CASSQKTSLEQFF
TGTGCCAGCAGTCAAAAGACTAGTTTAGAGCAGTTCTTC
>-|TRBD1|TRBJ2-7|TRBV19
CASSIDRQGSGQYF
TGTGCCAGTAGTATAGATCGACAGGGGTCCGGGCAGTACTTC
>once|TRBD2|TRBJ2-1|TRBV9
CASSEALAGPYNEQFF
TGTGCCAGCAGCGAAGCACTAGCGGGGCCATACAATGAGCAGTTCTTC
>-|TRBD1|TRBJ1-1|TRBV19
CASSRQGLNTEAFF
TGTGCCAGTAGTAGACAGGGCTTGAACACTGAAGCTTTCTTT
>-|-|TRBJ1-1|TRBV25-1
CASSVSPRRAFF
TGTGCCAGCAGTGTTTCCCCACGGAGAGCTTTCTTT
>-|TRBD1|TRBJ2-4|TRBV18
CASSPRLTGRLGKNIQYF
TGTGCCAGCTCACCCAGGTTGACAGGGCGCTTGGGCAAAAACATTCAGTACTTC
>-|-|TRBJ1-1|TRBV5-1
CASSPGGGGTEAFF
TGCGCCAGCAGCCCGGGAGGTGGCGGCACTGAAGCTTTCTTT
>-|-|TRBJ1-2|TRBV5-4
CASSFGAGPNYGYTF
TGTGCCAGCAGCTTCGGTGCAGGGCCTAACTATGGCTACACCTTC
>-|TRBD1|TRBJ2-7|TRBV29-1
CSVEGQGAYEQYF
TGCAGCGTTGAGGGACAGGGGGCCTACGAGCAGTACTTC
>-|TRBD2|TRBJ2-7|TRBV11-3
CASSLGPGGLEQYF
TGTGCCAGCAGCTTAGGACCGGGGGGGCTCGAGCAGTACTTC
>-|TRBD2|TRBJ2-1|TRBV5-1
CASTLAGGPEFF
TGCGCCAGCACACTAGCGGGGGGGCCTGAGTTCTTC
>-|-|TRBJ2-2|TRBV2
CASSVSEYTGELFF
TGTGCCAGCAGTGTTTCCGAGTACACCGGGGAGCTGTTTTTT
>-|TRBD1|TRBJ2-3|TRBV18
CASSPQPGGSTDTQYF
TGTGCCAGCTCACCACAGCCAGGGGGTTCCACAGATACGCAGTATTTT
>-|TRBD1|TRBJ2-3|TRBV4-3
CASSQVWQGATDTQYF
TGCGCCAGCAGCCAAGTTTGGCAGGGGGCGACAGATACGCAGTATTTT
>-|-|TRBJ2-7|TRBV30
CAWNIDPAGEQYF
TGTGCCTGGAACATCGACCCGGCAGGCGAGCAGTACTTC
>-|-|TRBJ2-2|TRBV4-2
CASSQSPGWGGAGELFF
TGTGCCAGCAGCCAATCCCCCGGTTGGGGCGGAGCCGGGGAGCTGTTTTTT
>-|TRBD2|TRBJ2-5|TRBV29-1
CSVPGLAQETQYF
TGCAGCGTACCGGGACTAGCACAAGAGACCCAGTACTTC
>-|-|TRBJ1-5|TRBV27
CASSRQPNSNQPQHF
TGTGCCAGCAGTCGACAGCCTAATAGCAATCAGCCCCAGCATTTT
>-|-|TRBJ1-4|TRBV2
CASSGRRRGEKLFF
TGTGCCAGCAGTGGCCGCAGGCGGGGTGAAAAACTGTTTTTT
>-|-|TRBJ2-7|TRBV27
CASSLAGIAYEQYF
TGTGCCAGCAGTTTGGCCGGGATAGCCTACGAGCAGTACTTC
>few|TRBD2|TRBJ2-7|TRBV6-5
CASSYHPGLAYEQYF
TGTGCCAGCAGTTACCATCCGGGACTAGCCTACGAGCAGTACTTC
>-|TRBD1|TRBJ1-5|TRBV19
CASNPTGTGSNQPQHF
TGTGCCAGTAACCCGACCGGGACAGGGAGCAATCAGCCCCAGCATTTT
>-|-|TRBJ2-5|TRBV27
CASSSPLGETQYF
TGTGCCAGCAGTTCCCCTCTAGGAGAGACCCAGTACTTC
>-|TRBD1|TRBJ2-1|TRBV19
CASSISVGTGSYEQFF
TGTGCCAGTAGTATTTCTGTCGGGACAGGGTCGTATGAGCAGTTCTTC
>-|-|TRBJ2-2|TRBV5-4
CASSFATQGGGELFF
TGTGCCAGCAGCTTTGCAACGCAGGGAGGCGGGGAGCTGTTTTTT
>-|TRBD2|TRBJ2-3|TRBV6-4
CASRLAGDSDTQYF
TGTGCCAGCCGGCTAGCGGGGGATTCAGATACGCAGTATTTT
>-|TRBD1|TRBJ2-7|TRBV9
CASSVNPDRAYEQYF
TGTGCCAGCAGCGTCAATCCGGACAGGGCCTACGAGCAGTACTTC
>-|TRBD1|TRBJ1-2|TRBV6-6
CASTIQGPYGYTF
TGTGCCAGCACCATACAGGGGCCCTATGGCTACACCTTC
>-|TRBD1|TRBJ1-2|TRBV19
CASSPSDREGYTF
TGTGCCAGTAGTCCCTCAGACAGGGAAGGCTACACCTTC
>-|-|TRBJ2-5|TRBV4-2
CASSRGTAEETQYF
TGTGCCAGCAGCCGAGGGACTGCCGAAGAGACCCAGTACTTC
>-|-|TRBJ1-2|TRBV6-6
CASSHLEATNYGYTF
TGTGCCAGCAGTCACTTAGAAGCTACTAACTATGGCTACACCTTC
>-|-|TRBJ1-5|TRBV19
CASTVRREQPQHF
TGTGCCAGTACCGTCCGAAGGGAGCAGCCCCAGCATTTT
>-|TRBD1|TRBJ2-5|TRBV4-1
CASSQAPPGQGRETQYF
TGCGCCAGCAGCCAGGCCCCCCCGGGACAGGGGCGAGAGACCCAGTACTTC
>-|-|TRBJ2-1|TRBV4-1
CASSQVPARRAYNEQFF
TGCGCCAGCAGCCAAGTTCCGGCCCGGAGGGCCTACAATGAGCAGTTCTTC
>once|-|TRBJ1-2|TRBV6-1
CASSEVWGHANYGYTF
TGTGCCAGCAGTGAAGTTTGGGGGCACGCTAACTATGGCTACACCTTC